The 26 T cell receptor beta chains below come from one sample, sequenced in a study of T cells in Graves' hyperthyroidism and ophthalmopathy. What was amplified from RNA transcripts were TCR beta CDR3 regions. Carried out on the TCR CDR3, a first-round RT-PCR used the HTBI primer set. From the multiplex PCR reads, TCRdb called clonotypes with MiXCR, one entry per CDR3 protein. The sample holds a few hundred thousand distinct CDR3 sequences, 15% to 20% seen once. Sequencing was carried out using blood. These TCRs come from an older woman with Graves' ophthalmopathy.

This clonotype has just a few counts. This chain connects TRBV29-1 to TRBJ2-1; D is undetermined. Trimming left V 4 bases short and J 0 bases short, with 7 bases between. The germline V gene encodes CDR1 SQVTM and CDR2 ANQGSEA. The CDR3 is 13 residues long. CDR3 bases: TGCAGCGTTGCCGATGGCTCCTACAATGAGCAGTTCTTC. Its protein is CSVADGSYNEQFF.

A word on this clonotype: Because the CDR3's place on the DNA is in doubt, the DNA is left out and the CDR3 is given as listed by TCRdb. The chain's CDR3 is CASSFRGRLETQYF. V and J are TRBV5-4 and TRBJ2-5; whether TRBD1, the table's D call, matches the DNA was not checked. The germline V gene encodes CDR1 SGHNT and CDR2 YYREEE (reference sequence). Including both end residues, the CDR3 is 14 amino acids long.

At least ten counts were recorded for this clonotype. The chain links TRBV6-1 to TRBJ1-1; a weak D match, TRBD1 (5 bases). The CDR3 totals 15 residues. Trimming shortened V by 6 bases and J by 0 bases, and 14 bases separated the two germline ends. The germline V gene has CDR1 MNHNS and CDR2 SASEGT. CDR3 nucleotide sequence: TGTGCCAGCAGAACAGGCCTTCTTTTGAACACTGAAGCTTTCTTT. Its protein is CASRTGLLLNTEAFF.

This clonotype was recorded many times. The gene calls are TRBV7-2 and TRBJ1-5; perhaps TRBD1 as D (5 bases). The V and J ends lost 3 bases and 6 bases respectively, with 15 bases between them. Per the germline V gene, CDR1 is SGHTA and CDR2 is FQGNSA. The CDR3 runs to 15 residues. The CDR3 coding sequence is TGTGCCAGCAGCTTTGACCGCTACGGGGGTCAGCCCCAGCATTTT. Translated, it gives CASSFDRYGGQPQHF.

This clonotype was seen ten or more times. The CDR3 nucleotides are TGCGCCAGCAGCTTGGAGGACTCCACAGATACGCAGTATTTT. The encoded protein is CASSLEDSTDTQYF. The J gene is TRBJ2-3, the V gene TRBV5-1, with a tentative D call TRBD2 (5 bases). Germline V gene lookup returns CDR1 SGHRS and CDR2 YFSETQ. Trimming pared 0 bases from V and 2 bases from J, leaving 7 bases between. The CDR3 totals 14 residues.

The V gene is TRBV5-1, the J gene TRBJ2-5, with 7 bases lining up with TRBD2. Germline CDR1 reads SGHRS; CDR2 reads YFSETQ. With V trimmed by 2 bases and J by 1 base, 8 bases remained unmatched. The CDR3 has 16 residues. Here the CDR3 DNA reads TGCGCCAGCAGCTTTGGCCTAGCGGAGACCCAAGAGACCCAGTACTTC. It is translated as CASSFGLAETQETQYF.

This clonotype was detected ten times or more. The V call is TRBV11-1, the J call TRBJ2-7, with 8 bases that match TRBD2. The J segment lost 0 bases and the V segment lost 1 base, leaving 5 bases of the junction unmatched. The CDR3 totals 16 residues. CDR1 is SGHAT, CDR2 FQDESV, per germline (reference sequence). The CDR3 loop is CASSLGLAGNSYEQYF. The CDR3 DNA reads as TGTGCCAGCAGCTTAGGGCTAGCGGGTAACTCCTACGAGCAGTACTTC. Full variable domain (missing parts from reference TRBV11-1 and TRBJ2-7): EAEVAQSPRYKITEKSQAVAFWCDPISGHATLYWYRQILGQGPELLVQFQDESVVDDSQLPKDRFSAERLKGVDSTLKIQPAELGDSAMYLCASSLGLAGNSYEQYFGPGTRLTVT.

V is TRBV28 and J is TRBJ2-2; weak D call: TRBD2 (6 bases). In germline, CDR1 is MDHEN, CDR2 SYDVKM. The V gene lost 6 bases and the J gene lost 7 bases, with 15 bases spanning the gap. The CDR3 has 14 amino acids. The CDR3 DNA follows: TGTGCCAGCAGCCTTGTGGGGGGTGGCGGGGAGCTGTTTTTT. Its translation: CASSLVGGGGELFF.

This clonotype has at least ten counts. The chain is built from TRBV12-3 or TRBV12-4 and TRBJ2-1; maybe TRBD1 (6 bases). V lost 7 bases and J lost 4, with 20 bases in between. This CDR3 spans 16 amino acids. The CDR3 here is CASIPRQEGLYNEQFF. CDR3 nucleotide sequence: TGTGCCAGCATTCCTAGACAGGAAGGGTTATACAATGAGCAGTTCTTC.

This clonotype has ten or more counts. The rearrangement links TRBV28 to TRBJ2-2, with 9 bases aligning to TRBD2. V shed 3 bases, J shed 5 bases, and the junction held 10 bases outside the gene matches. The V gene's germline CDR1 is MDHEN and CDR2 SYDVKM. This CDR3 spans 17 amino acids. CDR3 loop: CASSFPGSGRKTGELFF. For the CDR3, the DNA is TGTGCCAGCAGTTTCCCGGGGAGCGGGAGGAAAACCGGGGAGCTGTTTTTT.

The CDR3, as DNA: TGTGCCAGTAGTATAATATGGAACACTGAAGCTTTCTTT. Translation gives CASSIIWNTEAFF. This chain uses TRBV19 with TRBJ1-1; D unresolved. With 2 bases removed from V and 1 base from J, the gap between germline ends came to 5 bases. This CDR3 is 13 amino acids long. Germline CDR1 and CDR2: LNHDA and SQIVND (reference sequence). The complete variable domain, with remaining parts taken from reference TRBV19 and TRBJ1-1, reads DGGITQSPKYLFRKEGQNVTLSCEQNLNHDAMYWYRQDPGQGLRLIYYSQIVNDFQKGDIAEGYSVSREKKESFPLTVTSAQKNPTAFYLCASSIIWNTEAFFGQGTRLTVV.

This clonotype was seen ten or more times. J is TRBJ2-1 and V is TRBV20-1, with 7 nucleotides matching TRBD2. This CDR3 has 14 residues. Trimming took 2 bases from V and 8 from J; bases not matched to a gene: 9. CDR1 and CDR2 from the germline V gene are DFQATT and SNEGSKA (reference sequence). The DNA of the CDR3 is TGCAGTGCTAGAATGGGGGAGGGCCCCCATGAGCAGTTCTTC. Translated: CSARMGEGPHEQFF.

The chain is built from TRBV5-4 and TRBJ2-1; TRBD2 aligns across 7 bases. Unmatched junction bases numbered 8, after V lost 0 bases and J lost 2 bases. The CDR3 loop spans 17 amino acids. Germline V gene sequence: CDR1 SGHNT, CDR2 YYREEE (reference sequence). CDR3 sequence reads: CASSLALGGSPYNEQFF. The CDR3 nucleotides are TGTGCCAGCAGCTTGGCCCTAGGCGGGAGCCCCTACAATGAGCAGTTCTTC.

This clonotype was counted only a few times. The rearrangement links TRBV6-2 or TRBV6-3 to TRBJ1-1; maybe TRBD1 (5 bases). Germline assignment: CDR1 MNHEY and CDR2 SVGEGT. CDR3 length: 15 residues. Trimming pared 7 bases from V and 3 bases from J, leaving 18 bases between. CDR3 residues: CASTSLPREDTEAFF. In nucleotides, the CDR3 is TGTGCCAGCACATCCCTTCCCAGGGAGGACACTGAAGCTTTCTTT.

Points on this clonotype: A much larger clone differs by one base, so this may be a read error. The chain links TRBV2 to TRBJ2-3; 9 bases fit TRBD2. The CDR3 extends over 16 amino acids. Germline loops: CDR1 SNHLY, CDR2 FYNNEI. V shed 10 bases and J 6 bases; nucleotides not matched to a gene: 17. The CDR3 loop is CANGPQYAGGGDTQYF. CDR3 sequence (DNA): TGTGCCAACGGGCCACAGTATGCGGGAGGGGGGGATACGCAGTATTTT.

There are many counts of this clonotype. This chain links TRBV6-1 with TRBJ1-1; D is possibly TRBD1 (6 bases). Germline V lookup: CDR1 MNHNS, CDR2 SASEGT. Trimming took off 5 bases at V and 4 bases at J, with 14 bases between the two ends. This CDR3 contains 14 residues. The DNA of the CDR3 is TGTGCCAGCAGTAAGGGGGGCGCGGGCACTGAAGCTTTCTTT. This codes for CASSKGGAGTEAFF.

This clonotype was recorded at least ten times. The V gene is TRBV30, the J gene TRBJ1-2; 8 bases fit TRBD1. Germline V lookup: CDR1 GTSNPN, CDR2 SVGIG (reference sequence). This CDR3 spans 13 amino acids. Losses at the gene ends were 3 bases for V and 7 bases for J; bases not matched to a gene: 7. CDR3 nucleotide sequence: TGTGCCTGGAGGGGGCAGGGGGCTACTGGCTACACCTTC. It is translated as CAWRGQGATGYTF.

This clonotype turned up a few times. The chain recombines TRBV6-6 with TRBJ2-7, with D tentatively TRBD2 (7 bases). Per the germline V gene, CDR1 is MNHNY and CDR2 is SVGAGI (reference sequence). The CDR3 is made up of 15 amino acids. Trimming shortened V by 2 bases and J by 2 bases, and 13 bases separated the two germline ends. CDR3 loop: CASSYGGAETYEQYF. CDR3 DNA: TGTGCCAGCAGTTACGGGGGGGCAGAGACCTACGAGCAGTACTTC.

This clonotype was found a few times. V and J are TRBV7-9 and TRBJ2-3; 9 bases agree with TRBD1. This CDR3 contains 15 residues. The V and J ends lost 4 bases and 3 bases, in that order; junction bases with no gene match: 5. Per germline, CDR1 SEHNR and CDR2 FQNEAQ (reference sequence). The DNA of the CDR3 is TGTGCCAGCAGCTACAGGACAGGGGAGACAGATACGCAGTATTTT. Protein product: CASSYRTGETDTQYF.

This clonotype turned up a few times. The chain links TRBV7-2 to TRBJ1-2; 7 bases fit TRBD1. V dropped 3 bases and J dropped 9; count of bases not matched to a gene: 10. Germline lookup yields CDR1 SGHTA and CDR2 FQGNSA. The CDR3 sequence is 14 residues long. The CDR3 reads CASSLTGLSKSYTF. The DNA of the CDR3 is TGTGCCAGCAGCTTGACAGGGCTCTCGAAGAGCTACACCTTC.

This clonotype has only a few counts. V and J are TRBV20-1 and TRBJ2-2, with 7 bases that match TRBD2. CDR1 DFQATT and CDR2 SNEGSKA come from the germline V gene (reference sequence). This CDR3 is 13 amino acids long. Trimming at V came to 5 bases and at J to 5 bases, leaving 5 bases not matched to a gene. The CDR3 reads CSAGDYRTGELFF. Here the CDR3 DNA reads TGCAGTGCTGGGGACTACCGAACCGGGGAGCTGTTTTTT.

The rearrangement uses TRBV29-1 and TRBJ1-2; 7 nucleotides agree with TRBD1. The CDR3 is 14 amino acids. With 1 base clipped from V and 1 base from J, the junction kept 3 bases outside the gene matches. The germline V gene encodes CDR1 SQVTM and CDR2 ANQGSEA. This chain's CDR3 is CSVEGTGFNYGYTF. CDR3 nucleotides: TGCAGCGTTGAAGGGACAGGCTTTAACTATGGCTACACCTTC. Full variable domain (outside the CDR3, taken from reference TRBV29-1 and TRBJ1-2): SAVISQKPSRDICQRGTSLTIQCQVDSQVTMMFWYRQQPGQSLTLIATANQGSEATYESGFVIDKFPISRPNLTFSTLTVSNMSPEDSSIYLCSVEGTGFNYGYTFGSGTRLTVV.

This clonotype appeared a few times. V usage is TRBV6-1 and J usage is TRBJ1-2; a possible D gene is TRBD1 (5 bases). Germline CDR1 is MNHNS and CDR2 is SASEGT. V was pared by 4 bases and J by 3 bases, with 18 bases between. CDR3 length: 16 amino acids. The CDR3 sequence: CASSVAGTSLDYGYTF. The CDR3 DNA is TGTGCCAGCAGTGTAGCCGGGACGAGCCTTGACTATGGCTACACCTTC.

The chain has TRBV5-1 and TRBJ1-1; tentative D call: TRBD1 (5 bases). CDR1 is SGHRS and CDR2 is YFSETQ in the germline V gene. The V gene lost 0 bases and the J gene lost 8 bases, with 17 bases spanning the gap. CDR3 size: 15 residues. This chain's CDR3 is CASSLELGGVGEAFF. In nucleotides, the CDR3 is TGCGCCAGCAGCTTGGAGCTGGGGGGAGTGGGCGAAGCTTTCTTT. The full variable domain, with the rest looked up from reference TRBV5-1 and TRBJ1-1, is KAGVTQTPRYLIKTRGQQVTLSCSPISGHRSVSWYQQTPGQGLQFLFEYFSETQRNKGNFPGRFSGRQFSNSRSEMNVSTLELGDSALYLCASSLELGGVGEAFFGQGTRLTVV.

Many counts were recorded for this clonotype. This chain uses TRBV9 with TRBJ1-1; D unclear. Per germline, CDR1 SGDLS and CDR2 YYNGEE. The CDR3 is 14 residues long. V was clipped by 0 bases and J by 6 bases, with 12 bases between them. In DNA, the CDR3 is TGTGCCAGCAGCGTAGAAGAAAGGGTAGCTGAAGCTTTCTTT. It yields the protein CASSVEERVAEAFF. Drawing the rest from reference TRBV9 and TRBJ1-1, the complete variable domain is DSGVTQTPKHLITATGQRVTLRCSPRSGDLSVYWYQQSLDQGLQFLIQYYNGEERAKGNILERFSAQQFPDLHSELNLSSLELGDSALYFCASSVEERVAEAFFGQGTRLTVV.

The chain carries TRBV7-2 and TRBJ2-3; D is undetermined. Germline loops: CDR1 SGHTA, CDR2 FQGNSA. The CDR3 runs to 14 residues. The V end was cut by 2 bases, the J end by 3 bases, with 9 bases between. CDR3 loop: CASSLKGFTDTQYF. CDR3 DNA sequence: TGTGCCAGCAGCTTAAAAGGATTTACAGATACGCAGTATTTT.